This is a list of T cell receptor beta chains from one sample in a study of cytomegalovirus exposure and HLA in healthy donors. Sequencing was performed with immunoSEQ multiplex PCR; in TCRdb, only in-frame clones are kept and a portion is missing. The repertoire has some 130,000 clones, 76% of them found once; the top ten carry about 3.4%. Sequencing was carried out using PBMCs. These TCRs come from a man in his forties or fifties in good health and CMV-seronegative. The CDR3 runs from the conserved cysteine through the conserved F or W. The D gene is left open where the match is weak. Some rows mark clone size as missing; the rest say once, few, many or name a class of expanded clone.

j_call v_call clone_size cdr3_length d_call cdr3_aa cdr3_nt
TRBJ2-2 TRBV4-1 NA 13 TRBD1 CASRQGDTGELFF TGCGCCAGCAGACAGGGGGATACCGGGGAGCTGTTTTTT
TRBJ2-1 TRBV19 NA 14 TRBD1 CASRLGDRYNEQFF TGTGCCAGTAGGTTAGGGGACAGATACAATGAGCAGTTCTTC
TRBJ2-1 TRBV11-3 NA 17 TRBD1 CASSDPDRGGTYNEQFF TGTGCCAGCAGCGACCCAGACAGGGGTGGCACCTACAATGAGCAGTTCTTC
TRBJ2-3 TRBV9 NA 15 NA CASSATPQGTDTQYF TGTGCCAGCAGCGCAACCCCCCAGGGCACAGATACGCAGTATTTT
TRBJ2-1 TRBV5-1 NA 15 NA CASSVGQGSYNEQFF TGCGCCAGCAGTGTGGGGCAGGGCTCCTACAATGAGCAGTTCTTC
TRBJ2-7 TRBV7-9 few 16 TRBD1 CASSLSGTGETYEQYF TGTGCCAGCAGCCTGAGTGGGACAGGGGAGACCTACGAGCAGTACTTC
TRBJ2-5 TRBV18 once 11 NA CASSPEETQYF TGTGCCAGCTCACCAGAGGAGACCCAGTACTTC
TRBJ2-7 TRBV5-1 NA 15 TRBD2 CASSLASGGFYEQYF TGCGCCAGCAGCTTGGCTAGCGGGGGGTTCTACGAGCAGTACTTC
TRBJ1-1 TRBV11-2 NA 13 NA CASSLGGETEAFF TGTGCCAGCAGCTTAGGAGGAGAGACTGAAGCTTTCTTT
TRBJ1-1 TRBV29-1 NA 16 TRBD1 CSVEASNRGLNTEAFF TGCAGCGTTGAAGCGTCCAACAGGGGGTTGAACACTGAAGCTTTCTTT
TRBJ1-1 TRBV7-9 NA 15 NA CASSLAFLLNTEAFF TGTGCCAGCAGCTTAGCGTTCCTCTTGAACACTGAAGCTTTCTTT
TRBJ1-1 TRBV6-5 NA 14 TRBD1 CASSYSRQGGEAFF TGTGCCAGCAGTTACTCGAGGCAGGGGGGAGAAGCTTTCTTT
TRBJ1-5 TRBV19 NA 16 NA CASNHEGRPANQPQHF TGTGCCAGTAATCATGAGGGTCGGCCAGCAAATCAGCCCCAGCATTTT
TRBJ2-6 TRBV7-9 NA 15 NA CASSSPRDRANVLTF TGTGCCAGCAGCTCCCCACGGGACAGGGCCAACGTCCTGACTTTC
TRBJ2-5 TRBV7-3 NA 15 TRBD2 CASSLAGGNQETQYF TGTGCCAGCAGCTTAGCGGGGGGCAATCAAGAGACCCAGTACTTC
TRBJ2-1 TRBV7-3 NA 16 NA CASSFSGRPSYNEQFF TGTGCCAGCAGCTTTAGCGGACGCCCCTCCTACAATGAGCAGTTCTTC
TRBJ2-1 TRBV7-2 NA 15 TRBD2 CASSLVAGGYNEQFF TGTGCCAGCAGCTTAGTAGCGGGAGGTTACAATGAGCAGTTCTTC
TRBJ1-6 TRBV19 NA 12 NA CASNGYNSPLHF TGTGCCAGTAACGGCTATAATTCACCCCTCCACTTT
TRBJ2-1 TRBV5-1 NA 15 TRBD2 CASSLGGRDHNEQFF TGCGCCAGCAGCTTGGGCGGGAGGGACCACAATGAGCAGTTCTTC
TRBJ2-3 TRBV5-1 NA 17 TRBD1 CASRAIFRGHQTDTQYF TGCGCCAGCAGAGCCATTTTCAGGGGGCATCAAACAGATACGCAGTATTTT